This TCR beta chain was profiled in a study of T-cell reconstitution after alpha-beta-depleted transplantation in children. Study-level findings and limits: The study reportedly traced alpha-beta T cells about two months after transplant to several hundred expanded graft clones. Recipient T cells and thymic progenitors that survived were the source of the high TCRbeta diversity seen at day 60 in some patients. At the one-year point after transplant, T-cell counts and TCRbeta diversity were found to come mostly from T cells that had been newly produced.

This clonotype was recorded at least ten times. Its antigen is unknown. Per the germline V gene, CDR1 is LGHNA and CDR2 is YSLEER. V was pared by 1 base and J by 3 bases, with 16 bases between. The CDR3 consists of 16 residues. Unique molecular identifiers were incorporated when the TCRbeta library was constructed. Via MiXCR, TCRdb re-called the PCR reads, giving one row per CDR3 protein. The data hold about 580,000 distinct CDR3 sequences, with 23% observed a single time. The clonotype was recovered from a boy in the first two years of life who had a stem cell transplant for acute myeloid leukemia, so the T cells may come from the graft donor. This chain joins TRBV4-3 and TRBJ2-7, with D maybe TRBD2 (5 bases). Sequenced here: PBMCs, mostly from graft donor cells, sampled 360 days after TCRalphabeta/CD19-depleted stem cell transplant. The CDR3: CASSQGARDQIYEQYF. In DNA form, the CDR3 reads TGCGCCAGCAGCCAAGGTGCTCGGGATCAAATCTACGAGCAGTACTTC.